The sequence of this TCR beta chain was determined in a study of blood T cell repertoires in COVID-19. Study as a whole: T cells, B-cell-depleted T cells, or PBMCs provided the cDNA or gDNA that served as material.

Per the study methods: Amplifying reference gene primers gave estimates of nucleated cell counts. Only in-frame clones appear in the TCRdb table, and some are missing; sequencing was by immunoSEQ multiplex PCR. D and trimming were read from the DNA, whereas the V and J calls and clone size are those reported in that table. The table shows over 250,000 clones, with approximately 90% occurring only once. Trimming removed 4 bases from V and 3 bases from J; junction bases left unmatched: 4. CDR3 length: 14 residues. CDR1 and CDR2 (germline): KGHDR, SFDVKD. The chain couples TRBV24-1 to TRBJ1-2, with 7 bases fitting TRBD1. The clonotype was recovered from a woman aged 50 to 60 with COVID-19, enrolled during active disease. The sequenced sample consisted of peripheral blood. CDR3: CATSDTGQHYGYTF. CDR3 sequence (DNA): TGTGCCACCAGTGACACGGGACAGCACTATGGCTACACCTTC.